These 5 T cell receptor beta chains originate from one sample sequenced in a study of tumor-infiltrating lymphocytes in primary liver carcinoma. Co-extracted RNA and DNA came from roughly 20-30 mg of unsorted bulk tissue. A primer in the constant region served to generate TCR beta cDNA from approximately 500 ng of total RNA. Three nested multiplex PCR rounds of slightly modified ARM-PCR generated TCR beta libraries. PCR rounds one and two used TRBV1-TRBV30 forward primers with a C-beta reverse primer for roughly 10 cycles each. TCRdb reprocessed the multiplex PCR reads with MiXCR, giving one entry per CDR3 protein. The sample lists 80,000 to 100,000 distinct CDR3 sequences, just under 70% occurring once. Sequenced input: tumor-adjacent normal liver tissue. Receptors were obtained from a man in his forties with primary liver carcinoma and hepatitis B virus infection.

The V gene is TRBV11-2, the J gene TRBJ2-2, with a weak D call TRBD1 (5 bases). CDR3 length: 16 residues. Germline V CDR1 and CDR2: SGHAT, FQNNGV. V was cut by 1 base and J by 1 base, with 10 bases left in between. CDR3 residues: CASSLAATGNTGELFF. CDR3 sequence (DNA): TGTGCCAGCAGCTTAGCGGCAACAGGGAACACCGGGGAGCTGTTTTTT.

On this clonotype: Germline is not matched at one junction end, which may reflect a read error. This chain joins TRBV11-2 and TRBJ2-5, with D possibly being TRBD2 (5 bases). CDR3 length: 13 residues. Germline V CDR1 and CDR2: SGHAT, FQNNGV. The CDR3 region has the DNA TGTGCCAGCAGCTCGGGGATCCAAGAGACCGAGTACTTC. It is translated as CASSSGIQETEYF.

There are a few counts of this clonotype. A read error may be the cause here, since a much bigger clone is one base away. The V call is TRBV6-6, the J call TRBJ2-7; TRBD1 matches 8 bases. Germline V gives CDR1 MNHNY, CDR2 SVGAGI (reference sequence). CDR3 length: 14 amino acids. CDR3 sequence: CASSHGQGSYEKYF. The CDR3 coding sequence is TGTGCCAGCAGCCACGGACAGGGCTCCTACGAGAAGTACTTC.

This clonotype has only one observation. One base away lies a much larger clone, so this may be a sequencing read error. The chain couples TRBV5-1 to TRBJ2-3, with D perhaps matching TRBD1 (6 bases). The V gene's germline CDR1 is SGHRS and CDR2 YFSETQ. CDR3 length equals 15 residues. V lost 2 bases to trimming and J lost 5 bases, with 15 bases between them. For the CDR3, the DNA is TGCGCCAGCAGCTTTGGGCAGGGGAATGGAGATACGCAGTATTTT. Residues: CASSFGQGNGDTQYF.

This clonotype appeared many times. The gene calls are TRBV12-3 or TRBV12-4 and TRBJ1-6; the D gene is possibly TRBD1 (5 bases). Trimming left V 1 base short and J 10 bases short, with 14 bases between. The CDR3 extends over 15 amino acids. The CDR3 sequence is CASSLGVGEGSPLHF. Written as DNA, the CDR3 is TGTGCCAGCAGTTTAGGGGTAGGGGAAGGATCACCCCTCCACTTT.